This entry features one T cell receptor (beta chain) sequence. Germline V gives CDR1 SNHLY, CDR2 FYNNEI. V lost 5 bases, J lost 2 bases, and 16 bases lay in between. This CDR3 contains 15 residues. The source of the sample is a study of OX40 agonist ivuxolimab in advanced cancers. Sequenced by immunoSEQ multiplex PCR; TCRdb stores in-frame clones only, minus some. The table includes about 58,000 clones, approximately 86% detected once. The TCR sequence derives from an adult with an advanced solid tumor such as melanoma, head and neck, liver or kidney cancer. The starting material was CD4+ or CD8+ T cells sorted from blood, obtained in a trial of the OX40 agonist ivuxolimab. The genes are TRBV2 and TRBJ2-7, with a weak D call TRBD1 (6 bases). The CDR3 sequence: CASSQQGESTYEQYF. The CDR3 DNA follows: TGTGCCAGCAGTCAACAGGGTGAGAGTACCTACGAGCAGTACTTC.